These 28 T cell receptor beta chains originate from one sample sequenced in a study of T cell repertoires in cytomegalovirus infection (dated 2019 in TCRdb). The reads were generated on an Illumina HiSeq 1500. The public reads were run again by TCRdb, first through fastp at Q25 and then through MiXCR, and only productive beta chains were kept. Rows are unified per CDR3 protein, each entry keeping the most common DNA and genes. Counted in this sample were fewer than 1,000,000 distinct CDR3 sequences; around 32% of them appeared once. The top ten hold about an eighth of the sample. Taken with the paper, the label for treatment or condition translates to: in vitro stimulation with specific CMV peptide epitopes to enrich CMV-specific T cells. Their antigens are not known. This sample comprised cultured CD8+ T cells from PBMCs, obtained from culture after CMV antigen stimulation. The source of these receptors is a human donor in good health (CMV status not recorded). Some clones in this sample may be carry-over from other donors' samples.

This clonotype was seen more than once but under ten times. The V call is TRBV5-6, the J call TRBJ2-2; D perhaps matches TRBD1 (6 bases). Trimming took 4 bases from V and 4 from J, leaving 17 bases between them. Germline V gene lookup returns CDR1 SGHDT and CDR2 YYEEEE. This CDR3 has 16 amino acids. The CDR3 sequence is CASSAPGTTITGELFF. In nucleotides, the CDR3 is TGTGCCAGCAGCGCACCCGGGACAACAATCACCGGGGAGCTGTTTTTT.

This clonotype was seen many times. This chain joins TRBV12-3 or TRBV12-4 and TRBJ1-4; D uncertain. CDR3 length: 13 amino acids. Trimming removed 8 bases from V and 1 base from J, with 8 bases in between. CDR3: CASVEGTNEKLFF. For the CDR3, the DNA is TGTGCCAGCGTAGAGGGAACTAATGAAAAACTGTTTTTT.

The CDR3 DNA reads TGCAGCGGGACGGGACAGGGAAAGACCCAGTACTTC. Encoded protein: CSGTGQGKTQYF. The chain recombines TRBV29-1 with TRBJ2-5, with TRBD1 matching 9 bases. Trimming at V came to 7 bases and at J to 6 bases, leaving 6 bases not matched to a gene. The germline CDR1 and CDR2 sequences are SQVTM and ANQGSEA. CDR3 size: 12 residues.

The genes are TRBV6-1 and TRBJ2-7, with TRBD2 matching 8 bases. Germline CDR1 reads MNHNS; CDR2 reads SASEGT. The CDR3 is 15 amino acids. CDR3 in amino acids: CANSEISGGAYEQYV. The DNA for the CDR3 is TGTGCCAACAGTGAAATTTCGGGGGGGGCCTACGAGCAGTACGTC.

This clonotype was recorded a few times. The chain links TRBV29-1 to TRBJ2-7; D remains ambiguous. Germline V gene sequence: CDR1 SQVTM, CDR2 ANQGSEA. This CDR3 comprises 12 residues. Trimming took 3 bases from V and 4 from J, leaving 10 bases between them. CDR3 nucleotides: TGCAGCGTTGAGTCAGACGGGTACGAGCAGTACTTC. This gives the protein CSVESDGYEQYF.

The chain couples TRBV12-3 or TRBV12-4 to TRBJ1-1, with D uncertain. Trimming removed 0 bases from V and 8 bases from J, with 7 bases in between. The length of the CDR3 is 12 residues. This CDR3 is CASSLARMEAFF. The CDR3, as DNA: TGTGCCAGCAGTTTAGCCCGGATGGAAGCTTTCTTT.

Only a few counts were recorded for this clonotype. The chain couples TRBV12-3 or TRBV12-4 to TRBJ2-3, with D unresolved. V lost 5 bases and J 1 base, leaving 10 bases between the germline ends. The CDR3 covers 14 residues. CDR3 DNA: TGTGCCAGCAGTCGGACCTACCGCACAGATACGCAGTATTTT. It specifies CASSRTYRTDTQYF.

This rearrangement joins TRBV6-2 or TRBV6-3 to TRBJ1-1; the D is unclear. Between the trimmed V and J ends, which lost 0 bases and 1 base, there was a span of 9 bases. CDR1 is MNHEY, CDR2 SVGEGT, per germline. The CDR3 covers 15 residues. CDR3 sequence: CASSYSWATNTEAFF. The CDR3 nucleotides read TGTGCCAGCAGTTACTCTTGGGCTACGAACACTGAAGCTTTCTTT.

The genes are TRBV12-3 or TRBV12-4 and TRBJ2-7; D uncertain. The ends were cut back, 5 bases at V and 6 bases at J, with 17 bases in the middle. The CDR3 sequence is 14 residues long. CDR3 region: CASSGRSVPLEQYF. CDR3 sequence (DNA): TGTGCCAGCAGTGGACGGAGCGTTCCACTCGAGCAGTACTTC.

This chain links TRBV4-2 with TRBJ2-7, with 7 nucleotides matching TRBD2. This CDR3 spans 13 amino acids. Germline CDR1 and CDR2: LGHNA and YNFKEQ. V shed 2 bases, J shed 7 bases, and the junction held 5 bases outside the gene matches. As DNA, the CDR3 is TGTGCCAGCAGCCAAACGGGGGGATCGGAGCAGTACGTC. Its translation is CASSQTGGSEQYV.

For this clonotype: A much larger clone sits a single nucleotide away, making a read error possible. The rearrangement uses TRBV7-2 and TRBJ2-1; 10 nucleotides line up with TRBD2. Germline assignment: CDR1 SGHTA and CDR2 FQGNSA. This CDR3 has 14 amino acids. CDR3 loop: CANSLAGGFNEQFF. Here the CDR3 DNA reads TGTGCCAACAGCTTAGCGGGGGGTTTCAATGAGCAGTTCTTC. Combining the CDR3 with reference TRBV7-2 and TRBJ2-1 gives the whole variable domain GAGVSQSPSNKVTEKGKDVELRCDPISGHTALYWYRQSLGQGLEFLIYFQGNSAPDKSGLPSDRFSAERTGGSVSTLTIQRTQQEDSAVYLCANSLAGGFNEQFFGPGTRLTVL.

The sample holds a few counts of this clonotype. This rearrangement joins TRBV4-1 to TRBJ2-2, with 7 nucleotides matching TRBD1. V gave up 3 bases and J gave up 7 bases; unmatched junction bases: 14. Germline V lookup: CDR1 MGHRA, CDR2 YSYEKL. The CDR3 totals 17 residues. The DNA for the CDR3 is TGCGCCAGCAGCCAGATAGGACAAGGGGGCGATGACGGGGAGCTGTTTTTT. Its protein product is CASSQIGQGGDDGELFF.

This clonotype came up a few times. The chain couples TRBV6-1 to TRBJ1-2, with 8 bases that match TRBD1. This CDR3 has 15 amino acids. With 7 bases clipped from V and 0 bases from J, the junction kept 7 bases outside the gene matches. Per the germline V gene, CDR1 is MNHNS and CDR2 is SASEGT. In nucleotides, the CDR3 is TGTGCCAGCACCGGACAGGGAATTTCTAACTATGGCTACACCTTC. It codes for CASTGQGISNYGYTF.

The table lists this clonotype with many counts. The chain employs TRBV7-9 and TRBJ2-6; D uncertain. Germline V gene sequence: CDR1 SEHNR, CDR2 FQNEAQ (reference sequence). Trimming cost V 5 bases and J 0 bases, with 8 bases left between them. The CDR3 has 15 amino acids. CDR3 amino acids: CASSPPSSGANVLTF. CDR3 sequence (DNA): TGTGCCAGCAGCCCCCCAAGCTCTGGGGCCAACGTCCTGACTTTC.

V and J are TRBV27 and TRBJ2-7; 11 bases fit TRBD2. The CDR3 is 16 residues long. J gave up 3 bases and V 5 bases, and 9 bases lay outside the gene matches. CDR1 and CDR2 (germline): MNHEY, SMNVEV (reference sequence). The CDR3 protein is CASSQPGLAVNYEQYV. Written as DNA, the CDR3 is TGTGCCAGCAGTCAACCGGGACTAGCGGTCAACTACGAGCAGTACGTC.

J is TRBJ1-2 and V is TRBV7-6; D gene ambiguous. Per germline, CDR1 SGHVS and CDR2 FNYEAQ. This CDR3 has 16 amino acids. The V end was cut by 5 bases, the J end by 0 bases, with 16 bases between. The CDR3 DNA follows: TGTGCCAGCAGCCCCGCCTTGAGGGAACCTAACTATGGCTACACCTTC. Its protein product is CASSPALREPNYGYTF.

V and J are TRBV6-1 and TRBJ1-1, with TRBD1 identical over 9 bases. CDR3 length: 15 residues. Germline CDR1 is MNHNS and CDR2 is SASEGT. After removal of 5 bases from V and 5 bases from J, the junction contained 9 bases not matched to a gene. DNA of the CDR3: TGTGCCAGCAGTCCCGGGACAGGGATAGAAACTGAAGCTTTCTTT. Translation: CASSPGTGIETEAFF.

The rearrangement links TRBV12-3 or TRBV12-4 to TRBJ2-5, with TRBD1 matching over 9 bases. V was pared by 7 bases and J by 4 bases, with 13 bases of the junction left unmatched. There are 16 residues in the CDR3. CDR3 DNA: TGTGCCAGCAACTCCCTGACGGGACAGGGTCGAGAGACCCAGTACTTC. This codes for CASNSLTGQGRETQYF.

V is TRBV28 and J is TRBJ2-5, with D tentatively TRBD1 (5 bases). V gave up 3 bases and J gave up 1 base, with 9 bases separating them. Germline-derived CDR1 and CDR2 are MDHEN and SYDVKM. CDR3 size: 14 residues. The DNA for the CDR3 is TGTGCCAGCAGTTTCCAGGGAACCCAAGAGACCCAGTACTTC. Residues: CASSFQGTQETQYF.

The chain combines TRBV10-3 with TRBJ2-1; 10 bases map to TRBD1. There are 13 residues in the CDR3. V dropped 11 bases and J dropped 6; count of bases not matched to a gene: 7. Per the germline V gene, CDR1 is ENHRY and CDR2 is SYGVKD. The CDR3 region is CASGGQGFNEQFF. The DNA of the CDR3 is TGTGCCTCAGGGGGACAGGGGTTCAATGAGCAGTTCTTC.

There are a few counts of this clonotype. The J gene is TRBJ1-3, the V gene TRBV7-9; possibly TRBD1 for D (5 bases). The V gene's germline CDR1 is SEHNR and CDR2 FQNEAQ (reference sequence). V was shortened by 7 bases and J by 3 bases, with 16 bases between the two germline ends. This CDR3 is 15 amino acids long. The CDR3 loop is CASNIKGLLGNTIYF. The CDR3 nucleotides read TGTGCCAGCAACATTAAGGGGCTGCTTGGAAACACCATATATTTT.

This clonotype was detected many times. The V gene is TRBV7-2, the J gene TRBJ2-1; D ambiguous. V was clipped by 9 bases and J by 0 bases, with 9 bases between them. The CDR3 consists of 13 residues. Germline V CDR1 and CDR2: SGHTA, FQGNSA. The CDR3 nucleotides are TGTGCCAGTACGTGGAGCTCCTACAATGAGCAGTTCTTC. It encodes CASTWSSYNEQFF.

The rearrangement links TRBV27 to TRBJ2-5; D not resolved. Trimming removed 1 base from V and 5 bases from J, with 17 bases in between. Germline V gene lookup returns CDR1 MNHEY and CDR2 SMNVEV (reference sequence). The CDR3 has 16 residues. CDR3 protein: CASSLLWTRLEETQYF. In nucleotides, the CDR3 is TGTGCCAGCAGTTTATTGTGGACCAGATTGGAGGAGACCCAGTACTTC.

The rearrangement uses TRBV7-9 and TRBJ2-7; 7 bases are shared with TRBD2. The length of the CDR3 is 13 residues. Per germline, CDR1 SEHNR and CDR2 FQNEAQ (reference sequence). V was clipped by 3 bases and J by 6 bases; unmatched bases: 5. In DNA, the CDR3 is TGTGCCAGCAGCTTTCCCGGGACTACCGAGCAGTACTTC. Translation: CASSFPGTTEQYF.

This clonotype was counted many times. The chain links TRBV4-1 to TRBJ1-1; D ambiguous. Trimming removed 4 bases from V and 1 base from J, with 7 bases in between. The CDR3 extends over 13 amino acids. The V gene's germline CDR1 is MGHRA and CDR2 YSYEKL. The CDR3 sequence: CASSPWENTEAFF. In nucleotides, the CDR3 is TGCGCCAGCAGCCCGTGGGAGAACACTGAAGCTTTCTTT.

The chain recombines TRBV5-6 with TRBJ2-1; perhaps TRBD1 as D (5 bases). Germline lookup yields CDR1 SGHDT and CDR2 YYEEEE. CDR3 size: 14 residues. V shed 2 bases and J shed 9 bases, with 15 bases lying between them. CDR3 protein: CASSLGRALSEQFF. The CDR3 DNA is TGTGCCAGCAGCTTAGGCAGGGCATTGAGTGAGCAGTTCTTC.

The chain carries TRBV19 and TRBJ2-2, with D perhaps matching TRBD1 or TRBD2 (6 bases each). The CDR3 consists of 16 residues. Trimming took off 5 bases at V and 6 bases at J, with 19 bases between the two ends. CDR1 is LNHDA, CDR2 SQIVND, per germline (reference sequence). The CDR3 DNA sequence: TGTGCCAGTAGTCCCTGGACAGAGGAGGGACCCGGGGAGCTGTTTTTT. This translates into CASSPWTEEGPGELFF.

DNA for the CDR3: TGTGCCAGCAGTTACAGGAGACAGGGGGTGGGCGAGCAGTACGTC. Encoded protein: CASSYRRQGVGEQYV. This chain connects TRBV6-1 to TRBJ2-7, with TRBD1 matching 9 bases. The CDR3 has 15 residues. V shed 5 bases and J 6 bases; nucleotides not matched to a gene: 11. Germline-derived CDR1 and CDR2 are MNHNS and SASEGT.